These 26 T cell receptor beta chains were all obtained from the same sample, sequenced in a study of shared clonotypes between healthy human individuals. TCRdb's table, derived via immunoSEQ multiplex PCR, lists solely in-frame clones and lacks some. Altogether over a million clones are present, roughly 96% being singletons, with the ten largest covering approximately 1%. The sequenced sample consisted of naive CD4+ T cells sorted from blood. The subset here: CD45RA+ positively selected. These receptors were taken from a man aged 25 to 40 in good health.

V gene TRBV7-9 combines with J gene TRBJ1-1; D is uncertain. The V and J ends lost 7 bases and 3 bases respectively, with 9 bases between them. In germline, CDR1 is SEHNR, CDR2 FQNEAQ (reference sequence). The CDR3 loop spans 12 amino acids. CDR3 DNA: TGTGCCAGCACCTTGAAAGACACTGAAGCTTTCTTT. Amino acids: CASTLKDTEAFF.

The chain employs TRBV27 and TRBJ2-7, with TRBD1 identical over 7 bases. CDR1 and CDR2 from the germline V gene are MNHEY and SMNVEV (reference sequence). J lost 0 bases, V lost 4 bases, and 9 bases had no gene match. This CDR3 region has 16 residues. CDR3 protein: CASSWWGQLSSYEQYF. The CDR3 DNA reads as TGTGCCAGCAGTTGGTGGGGACAGTTGAGCTCCTACGAGCAGTACTTC.

This clone was seen a single time. The genes are TRBV19 and TRBJ2-3; 12 positions match TRBD2. The V and J ends lost 4 bases and 4 bases, in that order; junction bases with no gene match: 6. The germline CDR1 and CDR2 sequences are LNHDA and SQIVND (reference sequence). This CDR3 comprises 16 residues. DNA for the CDR3: TGTGCCAGTAGTAGGACTAGCGGGATTCCCCCAGATACGCAGTATTTT. Translated, it gives CASSRTSGIPPDTQYF.

J is TRBJ2-2 and V is TRBV7-9; D gene ambiguous. Germline CDR1 and CDR2: SEHNR and FQNEAQ (reference sequence). V lost 4 bases, J lost 3 bases, and 9 bases lay in between. This CDR3 spans 14 amino acids. The CDR3 is CASSSDGYTGELFF. In DNA form, the CDR3 reads TGTGCCAGCAGCTCGGACGGCTACACCGGGGAGCTGTTTTTT.

The V gene is TRBV6-1, the J gene TRBJ1-2; D gene unclear. Germline-derived CDR1 and CDR2 are MNHNS and SASEGT. This CDR3 spans 13 amino acids. Trimming cost V 2 bases and J 8 bases, with 12 bases left between them. CDR3 region: CASSETSMKGYTF. In DNA form, the CDR3 reads TGTGCCAGCAGTGAAACCTCAATGAAAGGCTACACCTTC.

V usage is TRBV5-1 and J usage is TRBJ2-3; D is unclear. Germline V CDR1 and CDR2: SGHRS, YFSETQ. The V gene lost 0 bases and the J gene lost 0 bases, with 23 bases spanning the gap. This CDR3 is built from 20 residues. The CDR3: CASSLVWPRAGTISTDTQYF. The CDR3 DNA follows: TGCGCCAGCAGCTTGGTCTGGCCACGCGCCGGTACTATTAGCACAGATACGCAGTATTTT. Supplemented by reference TRBV5-1 and TRBJ2-3, the full variable domain reads KAGVTQTPRYLIKTRGQQVTLSCSPISGHRSVSWYQQTPGQGLQFLFEYFSETQRNKGNFPGRFSGRQFSNSRSEMNVSTLELGDSALYLCASSLVWPRAGTISTDTQYFGPGTRLTVL.

This clone was counted once. The chain is built from TRBV7-9 and TRBJ1-1; D call uncertain. V gave up 1 base and J gave up 0 bases, with 9 bases separating them. The CDR3 extends over 15 amino acids. Germline loops: CDR1 SEHNR, CDR2 FQNEAQ (reference sequence). This CDR3 is CASSLVKGLNTEAFF. Here the CDR3 DNA reads TGTGCCAGCAGCTTAGTCAAAGGGTTGAACACTGAAGCTTTCTTT. Using reference TRBV7-9 and TRBJ1-1 for the parts outside the CDR3, the full variable domain is DTGVSQNPRHKITKRGQNVTFRCDPISEHNRLYWYRQTLGQGPEFLTYFQNEAQLEKSRLLSDRFSAERPKGSFSTLEIQRTEQGDSAMYLCASSLVKGLNTEAFFGQGTRLTVV.

The chain is built from TRBV29-1 and TRBJ1-1; a weak D match, TRBD1 (6 bases). This CDR3 comprises 14 residues. Germline V gives CDR1 SQVTM, CDR2 ANQGSEA. The germline V and J ends were trimmed by 6 bases and 3 bases, with 17 bases remaining between them. CDR3 DNA: TGCAGCGTAAATCGGGCAGGGGTGGACACTGAAGCTTTCTTT. It specifies CSVNRAGVDTEAFF.

V is TRBV9 and J is TRBJ2-5; 8 bases line up with TRBD2. V lost 3 bases and J lost 5; bases outside the gene matches: 9. Germline CDR1 SGDLS, CDR2 YYNGEE. This CDR3 comprises 15 residues. The DNA for the CDR3 is TGTGCCAGCAGCGGAGGAGCGGGAGAAGGGGAGACCCAGTACTTC. Protein product: CASSGGAGEGETQYF.

This chain links TRBV15 with TRBJ2-7, with 9 bases that match TRBD1. The trim removed 5 bases at V and 3 bases at J, leaving 11 bases unmatched. Germline lookup yields CDR1 LNHNV and CDR2 YYDKDF (reference sequence). CDR3 length: 16 amino acids. The CDR3 bases are TGTGCCACCAGCGCTCGACCCGGGACAGGGAACTACGAGCAGTACTTC. Its translation: CATSARPGTGNYEQYF. The complete variable domain, with remaining parts taken from reference TRBV15 and TRBJ2-7, reads DAMVIQNPRYQVTQFGKPVTLSCSQTLNHNVMYWYQQKSSQAPKLLFHYYDKDFNNEADTPDNFQSRRPNTSFCFLDIRSPGLGDTAMYLCATSARPGTGNYEQYFGPGTRLTVT.

The chain couples TRBV6-5 to TRBJ2-2; 7 bases match TRBD2. CDR1 and CDR2 from the germline V gene are MNHEY and SVGAGI. CDR3 length equals 14 residues. The trim removed 8 bases at V and 5 bases at J, leaving 8 bases unmatched. The CDR3 DNA sequence: TGTGCCAGCGGCCGCGGGGGTCATACCGGGGAGCTGTTTTTT. Translating gives CASGRGGHTGELFF.

In DNA, the CDR3 is TGCAGCGCAGGAGGCGGCACAGATACGCAGTATTTT. Its translation is CSAGGGTDTQYF. V and J are TRBV29-1 and TRBJ2-3, with a tentative D call TRBD2 (5 bases). This CDR3 has 12 amino acids. V was pared by 7 bases and J by 1 base, with 9 bases between. Per germline, CDR1 SQVTM and CDR2 ANQGSEA.

The gene calls are TRBV9 and TRBJ2-5, with 13 bases lining up with TRBD2. The CDR3 is made up of 17 amino acids. The V gene end was trimmed by 0 bases and the J gene end by 2 bases; junction bases not matched to a gene: 4. Germline CDR1 and CDR2: SGDLS and YYNGEE. The CDR3 DNA reads as TGTGCCAGCAGCGTAGCCGTACTAGCGGGAGGGCAAGAGACCCAGTACTTC. Translated: CASSVAVLAGGQETQYF.

The J gene is TRBJ2-2, the V gene TRBV29-1; D is unresolved. In germline, CDR1 is SQVTM, CDR2 ANQGSEA. V gave up 5 bases and J gave up 2 bases, with 12 bases separating them. This CDR3 comprises 14 residues. CDR3 DNA sequence: TGCAGCGTTCAGAAGCCAGATAACACCGGGGAGCTGTTTTTT. Its protein is CSVQKPDNTGELFF.

This clone was seen once. V usage is TRBV29-1 and J usage is TRBJ1-1, with unresolved D. The CDR3 has 12 residues. Per the germline V gene, CDR1 is SQVTM and CDR2 is ANQGSEA. With 4 bases removed from V and 1 base from J, the gap between germline ends came to 7 bases. The CDR3 sequence is CSVADPNTEAFF. The CDR3 nucleotides are TGCAGCGTTGCTGATCCGAACACTGAAGCTTTCTTT. Full variable domain (rest looked up from reference TRBV29-1 and TRBJ1-1): SAVISQKPSRDICQRGTSLTIQCQVDSQVTMMFWYRQQPGQSLTLIATANQGSEATYESGFVIDKFPISRPNLTFSTLTVSNMSPEDSSIYLCSVADPNTEAFFGQGTRLTVV.

The genes are TRBV5-6 and TRBJ2-7; D is possibly TRBD1 (6 bases). The germline gives CDR1 SGHDT, CDR2 YYEEEE. The CDR3 extends over 15 amino acids. V was clipped by 4 bases and J by 3 bases, with 17 bases between them. The CDR3 region is CASSPEGVPLYEQYF. The CDR3 DNA reads TGTGCCAGCAGCCCAGAGGGGGTTCCCCTCTACGAGCAGTACTTC.

The rearrangement uses TRBV5-1 and TRBJ2-7, with D unclear. CDR1 and CDR2 (germline): SGHRS, YFSETQ. Trimming removed 0 bases from V and 2 bases from J, with 9 bases in between. The CDR3 has 14 residues. As DNA, the CDR3 is TGCGCCAGCAGCTTGGATCCAGCTACCTACGAGCAGTACTTC. This encodes CASSLDPATYEQYF.

The rearrangement uses TRBV6-1 and TRBJ2-7, with D unclear. This CDR3 spans 14 amino acids. The ends were cut back, 6 bases at V and 0 bases at J, with 12 bases in the middle. Germline CDR1 is MNHNS and CDR2 is SASEGT. For the CDR3, the DNA is TGTGCCAGCAGGGGTTGGGGAAGCTCCTACGAGCAGTACTTC. Translating gives CASRGWGSSYEQYF.

This chain connects TRBV7-2 to TRBJ2-7, with D perhaps matching TRBD1 (5 bases). Trimming cost V 0 bases and J 9 bases, with 18 bases left between them. Germline V gene data show CDR1 as SGHTA and CDR2 as FQGNSA. The CDR3 length is 15 residues. In DNA form, the CDR3 reads TGTGCCAGCAGCTTAGCGTCTGGGCAGGGCACGGGGCAGTACTTC. Protein sequence: CASSLASGQGTGQYF.

The rearrangement joins TRBV18 to TRBJ2-2; possible D gene TRBD1, 5 bases. The ends were cut back, 3 bases at V and 6 bases at J, with 8 bases in the middle. The germline V gene encodes CDR1 KGHSH and CDR2 LQKENI. This CDR3 contains 13 residues. The CDR3 protein is CASSPRQSGELFF. CDR3 nucleotides: TGTGCCAGCTCACCGCGACAGTCCGGGGAGCTGTTTTTT. Looking up the rest from reference TRBV18 and TRBJ2-2 gives the full variable domain: NAGVMQNPRHLVRRRGQEARLRCSPMKGHSHVYWYRQLPEEGLKFMVYLQKENIIDESGMPKERFSAEFPKEGPSILRIQQVVRGDSAAYFCASSPRQSGELFFGEGSRLTVL.

The chain couples TRBV2 to TRBJ1-5; 9 nucleotides line up with TRBD1. V lost 4 bases to trimming and J lost 6 bases; unmatched junction nucleotides: 7. Germline CDR1 SNHLY, CDR2 FYNNEI. The CDR3 has 15 amino acids. The CDR3 spells CASSGGGQGFQPQHF. The CDR3 coding sequence is TGTGCCAGCAGTGGGGGGGGACAGGGTTTTCAGCCCCAGCATTTT.

J is TRBJ2-1 and V is TRBV4-1; D ambiguous. The CDR3 is 11 residues long. Germline values: CDR1 MGHRA, CDR2 YSYEKL. Trimming stripped 5 bases from V and 8 bases from J, with 7 bases between. For the CDR3, the DNA is TGCGCCAGCAGCAACCGGGATGAGCAGTTCTTC. It specifies CASSNRDEQFF.

This rearrangement joins TRBV2 to TRBJ2-7, with D perhaps TRBD1 (5 bases). CDR3 length equals 12 residues. CDR1 and CDR2 (germline): SNHLY, FYNNEI. V lost 4 bases to trimming and J lost 2 bases, with 6 bases between them. The CDR3 sequence: CASSADTYEQYF. In DNA, the CDR3 is TGTGCCAGCAGTGCGGACACCTACGAGCAGTACTTC.

Details on this clone: The sample holds other DNA sequences that translate to the same CDR3. The chain joins TRBV11-2 to TRBJ2-2; no clear D. The V gene's germline CDR1 is SGHAT and CDR2 FQNNGV. The CDR3 runs 13 residues. The V end was cut by 3 bases, the J end by 5 bases, with 7 bases between. The CDR3 loop reads CASSFPGTGELFF. CDR3 in DNA: TGTGCCAGCAGCTTCCCTGGGACCGGGGAGCTGTTTTTT.

The chain uses TRBV7-6 and TRBJ2-2, with TRBD2 matching over 9 bases. V dropped 5 bases and J dropped 4; count of bases not matched to a gene: 5. Germline V lookup: CDR1 SGHVS, CDR2 FNYEAQ. The CDR3 contains 15 residues. CDR3 DNA sequence: TGTGCCAGCAGCCAAGGACTAGCGAGCACCGGGGAGCTGTTTTTT. Amino acids: CASSQGLASTGELFF.

The chain is built from TRBV2 and TRBJ1-4; no clear D gene. The length of the CDR3 is 14 residues. V lost 4 bases, J lost 3 bases, and 9 bases lay in between. The germline V gene has CDR1 SNHLY and CDR2 FYNNEI. This CDR3 reads CASSGGLANEKLFF. The DNA of the CDR3 is TGTGCCAGCAGTGGTGGGTTAGCTAATGAAAAACTGTTTTTT.